This T cell receptor (beta chain) was observed in a study of blood T cell repertoires in COVID-19. In the study overall: Samples representing acute and convalescent COVID-19 were sourced from the United States, Italy and Spain. PBMCs, B-cell-depleted T cells, or T cells were the source of the cDNA or gDNA that made up the material.

Germline V CDR1 and CDR2: SNHLY, FYNNEI. The CDR3 runs to 11 residues. Original processing notes: Counts of nucleated cells, estimated from reference gene primer amplification, were obtained. Data came from immunoSEQ multiplex PCR; TCRdb stores just in-frame clones and leaves some out. V and J calls plus clone size are reproduced from that table; the DNA served to infer D and trimming. The sample records thousands of clones, roughly 83% being singletons. Comments on this clone: Germline and junction disagree at one end, which may indicate a read error.

The TCR comes from a woman in her sixties or seventies with active COVID-19. V usage is TRBV2 and J usage is TRBJ2-7, with TRBD2 as a possible D gene (7 bases). The specimen was peripheral blood. The DNA for the CDR3 is TGTGCCAGCAGCCCCGGGAAAGGGGGGGACTTC. Translated, it gives CASSPGKGGDF.